This T cell receptor (beta chain) was sequenced for a study of T-cell reconstitution after alpha-beta-depleted transplantation in children. TCRbeta library preparation incorporated unique molecular identifiers. TCRdb fed the PCR reads into MiXCR, producing one record per CDR3 protein. The data show hundreds of thousands of distinct CDR3 sequences, 32% seen once. The origin of this receptor is a human donor who donated a stem cell graft to a child with aplastic anemia. Sequenced here: PBMCs from the stem cell graft donor, sampled from the stem cell graft.

CDR3 amino acids: CASSLPGTGAGELFF. CDR3 coding DNA: TGTGCCAGCAGTCTCCCCGGGACAGGGGCCGGGGAGCTGTTTTTT. The chain has TRBV12-3 or TRBV12-4 and TRBJ2-2; 10 bases are shared with TRBD1. V shed 5 bases, J shed 6 bases, and the junction held 6 bases outside the gene matches. The CDR3 contains 15 residues.